This TCR beta chain stems from a study of blood T cell repertoires in COVID-19. Study background: There were acute and convalescent COVID-19 samples, and they came from the United States, Italy and Spain. Sample material is recorded as cDNA or gDNA derived from T cells, B-cell-depleted T cells, or PBMCs.

As originally analysed: Estimates of nucleated cell counts were drawn from the amplification of reference gene primers. Some clones are missing from TCRdb's copy, which holds only in-frame ones; the method was immunoSEQ multiplex PCR. Clone size and the V and J calls come from that table; the DNA yielded D and trimming. This sample yields 200,000 to 250,000 clones, of which more than 70% are seen a single time; less than 3.5% belongs to the top ten. Germline V gene lookup returns CDR1 KGHSH and CDR2 LQKENI. Trimming pared 6 bases from V and 4 bases from J, leaving 15 bases between. The CDR3 length is 14 residues.

This chain uses TRBV18 with TRBJ2-5; D gene unclear. This TCR was sampled from a woman aged 55-75 years with acute or convalescent COVID-19. The sequencing input was peripheral blood. CDR3 region: CASSPGNPGETQYF. The CDR3 nucleotides are TGTGCCAGCTCTCCCGGTAACCCCGGAGAGACCCAGTACTTC.